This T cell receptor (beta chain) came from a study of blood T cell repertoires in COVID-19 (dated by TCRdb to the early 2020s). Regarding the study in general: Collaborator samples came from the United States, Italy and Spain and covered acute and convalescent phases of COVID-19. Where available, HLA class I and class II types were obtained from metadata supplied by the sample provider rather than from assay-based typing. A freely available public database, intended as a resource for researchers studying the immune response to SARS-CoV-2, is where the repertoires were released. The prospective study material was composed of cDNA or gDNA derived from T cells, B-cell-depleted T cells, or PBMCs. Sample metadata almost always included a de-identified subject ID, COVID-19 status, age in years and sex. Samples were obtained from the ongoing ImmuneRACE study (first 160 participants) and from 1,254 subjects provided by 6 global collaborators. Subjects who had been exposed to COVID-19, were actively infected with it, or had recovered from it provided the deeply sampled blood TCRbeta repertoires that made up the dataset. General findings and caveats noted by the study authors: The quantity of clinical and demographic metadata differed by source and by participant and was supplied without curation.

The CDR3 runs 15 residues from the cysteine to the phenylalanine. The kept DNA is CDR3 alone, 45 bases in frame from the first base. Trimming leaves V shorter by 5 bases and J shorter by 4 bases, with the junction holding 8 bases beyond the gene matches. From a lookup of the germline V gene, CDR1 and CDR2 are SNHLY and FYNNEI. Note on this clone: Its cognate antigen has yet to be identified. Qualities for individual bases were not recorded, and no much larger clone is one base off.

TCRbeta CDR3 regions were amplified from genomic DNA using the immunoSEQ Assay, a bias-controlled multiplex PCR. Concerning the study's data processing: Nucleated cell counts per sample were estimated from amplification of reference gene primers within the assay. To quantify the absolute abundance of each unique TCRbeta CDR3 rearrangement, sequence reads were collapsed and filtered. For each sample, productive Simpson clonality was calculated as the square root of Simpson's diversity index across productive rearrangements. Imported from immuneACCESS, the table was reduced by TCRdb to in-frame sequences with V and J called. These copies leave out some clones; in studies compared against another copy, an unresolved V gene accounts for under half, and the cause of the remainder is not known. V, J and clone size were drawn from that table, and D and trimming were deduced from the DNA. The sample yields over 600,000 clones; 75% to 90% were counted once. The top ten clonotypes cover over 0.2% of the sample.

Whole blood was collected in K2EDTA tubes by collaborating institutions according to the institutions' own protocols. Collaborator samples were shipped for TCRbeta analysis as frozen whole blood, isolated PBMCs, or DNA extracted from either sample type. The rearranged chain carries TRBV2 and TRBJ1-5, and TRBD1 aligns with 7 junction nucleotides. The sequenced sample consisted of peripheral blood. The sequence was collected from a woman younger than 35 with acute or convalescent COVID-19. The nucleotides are TGTGCCAGCAGTTCCTGGACAGGCGAGAATCAGCCCCAGCATTTT. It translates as CASSSWTGENQPQHF.